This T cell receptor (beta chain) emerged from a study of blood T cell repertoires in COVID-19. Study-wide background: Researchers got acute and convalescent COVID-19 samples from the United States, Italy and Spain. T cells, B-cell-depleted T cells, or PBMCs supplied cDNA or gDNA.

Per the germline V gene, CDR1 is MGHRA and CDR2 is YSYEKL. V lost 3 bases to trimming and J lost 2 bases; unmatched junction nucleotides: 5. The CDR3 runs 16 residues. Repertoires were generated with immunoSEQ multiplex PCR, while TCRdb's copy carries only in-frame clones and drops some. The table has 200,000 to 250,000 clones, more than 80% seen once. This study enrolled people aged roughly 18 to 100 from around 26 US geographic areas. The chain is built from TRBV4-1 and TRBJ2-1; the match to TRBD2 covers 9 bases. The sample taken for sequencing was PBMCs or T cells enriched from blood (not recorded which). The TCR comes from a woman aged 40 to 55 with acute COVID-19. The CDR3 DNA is TGCGCCAGCAGCCATAATAGCGGGGGCGCCTACAATGAGCAGTTCTTC. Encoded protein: CASSHNSGGAYNEQFF.